Each of the 8 T cell receptor beta chains below was sequenced from the same sample in a study of radiotherapy plus CTLA-4 blockade in lung cancer. Libraries were prepared by immunoSEQ multiplex PCR; TCRdb keeps only in-frame clonotypes and omits some of them. This table holds about 85,000 clones, approximately 83% found once. The material sequenced was peripheral blood, taken from a patient treated with radiotherapy plus ipilimumab. These receptor sequences come from a human donor with non-small cell lung cancer who had a partial response to radiotherapy plus ipilimumab.

Only one count was recorded for this clone. V is TRBV7-9 and J is TRBJ1-1; the match to TRBD1 covers 12 bases. Unmatched junction bases numbered 11, after V lost 5 bases and J lost 7 bases. This CDR3 has 16 residues. The germline V gene has CDR1 SEHNR and CDR2 FQNEAQ (reference sequence). CDR3 in DNA: TGTGCCAGCAGCCCTCCGGGACAGGGGGCTTTGGTTGAAGCTTTCTTT. Translation: CASSPPGQGALVEAFF.

The V and J genes are TRBV5-6 and TRBJ1-1, with D maybe TRBD1 (6 bases). Trimming stripped 3 bases from V and 5 bases from J, with 17 bases between. CDR1 is SGHDT and CDR2 is YYEEEE in the germline V gene. The CDR3 has 15 residues. CDR3 coding DNA: TGTGCCAGCAGCTGGGGCGGGGGGCTGGGGACTGAAGCTTTCTTT. As protein: CASSWGGGLGTEAFF. The entire variable domain, with the rest obtained from reference TRBV5-6 and TRBJ1-1, is as follows: DAGVTQSPTHLIKTRGQQVTLRCSPKSGHDTVSWYQQALGQGPQFIFQYYEEEERQRGNFPDRFSGHQFPNYSSELNVNALLLGDSALYLCASSWGGGLGTEAFFGQGTRLTVV.

The rearrangement joins TRBV2 to TRBJ2-6, with D hard to call. The germline gives CDR1 SNHLY, CDR2 FYNNEI. V was trimmed by 3 bases and J by 8 bases, leaving 11 bases between them. This CDR3 contains 14 residues. The CDR3 coding sequence is TGTGCCAGCAGTGACCTTAGAAGTACCAACGTCCTGACTTTC. Encoded protein: CASSDLRSTNVLTF.

The chain couples TRBV5-4 to TRBJ2-1; D not certain. The germline V and J ends were trimmed by 6 bases and 0 bases, with 10 bases remaining between them. This CDR3 has 14 amino acids. Per germline, CDR1 SGHNT and CDR2 YYREEE (reference sequence). The CDR3 protein is CASNSASSYNEQFF. CDR3 nucleotide sequence: TGTGCCAGCAACTCAGCGAGCTCCTACAATGAGCAGTTCTTC.

This rearrangement joins TRBV6-5 to TRBJ2-1; perhaps TRBD1 as D (5 bases). Trimming took off 6 bases at V and 3 bases at J, with 9 bases between the two ends. The germline V gene encodes CDR1 MNHEY and CDR2 SVGAGI. This CDR3 region has 13 residues. This chain's CDR3 is CASSYDSYNEQFF. The CDR3, as DNA: TGTGCCAGCAGCTACGACAGCTACAATGAGCAGTTCTTC.

V is TRBV15 and J is TRBJ2-1, with 10 bases fitting TRBD2. Per the germline V gene, CDR1 is LNHNV and CDR2 is YYDKDF (reference sequence). The V segment lost 0 bases and the J segment 5 bases; nucleotides outside the gene matches: 4. The CDR3 is 16 residues long. The CDR3 protein is CATSRDPAGGNNEQFF. As DNA, the CDR3 is TGTGCCACCAGCAGAGATCCAGCGGGAGGGAACAATGAGCAGTTCTTC.

V usage is TRBV5-1 and J usage is TRBJ2-3; 8 positions match TRBD1. V lost 0 bases and J lost 4; bases outside the gene matches: 7. This CDR3 comprises 16 residues. CDR1 and CDR2 from the germline V gene are SGHRS and YFSETQ. CDR3 in DNA: TGCGCCAGCAGCTTGGCCGGAGGACAGGGTGCAGATACGCAGTATTTT. Translation gives CASSLAGGQGADTQYF. The whole variable domain, remainder taken from reference TRBV5-1 and TRBJ2-3, is KAGVTQTPRYLIKTRGQQVTLSCSPISGHRSVSWYQQTPGQGLQFLFEYFSETQRNKGNFPGRFSGRQFSNSRSEMNVSTLELGDSALYLCASSLAGGQGADTQYFGPGTRLTVL.

J is TRBJ1-2 and V is TRBV18; D is uncertain. CDR1 is KGHSH and CDR2 is LQKENI in the germline V gene. Trimming left V 2 bases short and J 3 bases short, with 7 bases between. The CDR3 totals 13 residues. The CDR3 protein is CASSPVGDYGYTF. The CDR3 DNA is TGTGCCAGCTCACCAGTGGGAGACTATGGCTACACCTTC.